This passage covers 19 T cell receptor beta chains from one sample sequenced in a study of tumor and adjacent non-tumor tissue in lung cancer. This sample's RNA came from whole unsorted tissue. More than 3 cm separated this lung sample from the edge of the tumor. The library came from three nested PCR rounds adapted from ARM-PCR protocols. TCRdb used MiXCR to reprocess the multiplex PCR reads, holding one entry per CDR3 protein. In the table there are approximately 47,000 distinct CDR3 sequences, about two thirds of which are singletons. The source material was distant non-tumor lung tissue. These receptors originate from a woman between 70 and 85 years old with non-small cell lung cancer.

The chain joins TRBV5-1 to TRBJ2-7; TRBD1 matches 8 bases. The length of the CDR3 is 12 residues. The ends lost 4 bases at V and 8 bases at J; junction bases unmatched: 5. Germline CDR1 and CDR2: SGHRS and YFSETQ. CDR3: CASSPTGDQQYF. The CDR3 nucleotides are TGCGCCAGCAGCCCGACAGGGGACCAGCAGTACTTC.

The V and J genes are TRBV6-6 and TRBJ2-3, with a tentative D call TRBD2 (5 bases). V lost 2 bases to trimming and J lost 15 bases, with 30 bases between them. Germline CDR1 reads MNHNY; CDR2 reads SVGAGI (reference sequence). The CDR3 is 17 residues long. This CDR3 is CASSYPPTLSSTDMQYF. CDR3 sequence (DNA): TGTGCCAGCAGTTACCCCCCGACCCTTTCTAGCACAGATATGCAATATTTT.

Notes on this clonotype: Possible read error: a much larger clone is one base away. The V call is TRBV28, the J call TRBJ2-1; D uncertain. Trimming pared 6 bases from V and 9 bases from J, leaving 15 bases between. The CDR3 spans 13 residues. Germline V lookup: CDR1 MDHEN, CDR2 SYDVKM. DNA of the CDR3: TGTGCCAGCAGAAGGCCAGTTCGCAGTGAGCAGTTCTTC. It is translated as CASRRPVRSEQFF.

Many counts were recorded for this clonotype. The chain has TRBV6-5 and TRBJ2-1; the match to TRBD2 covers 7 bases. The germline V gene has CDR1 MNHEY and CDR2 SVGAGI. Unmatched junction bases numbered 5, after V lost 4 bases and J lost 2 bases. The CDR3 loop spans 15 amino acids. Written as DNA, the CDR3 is TGTGCCAGCAGTTGGGCGGGGGTAACCTACAATGAGCAGTTCTTC. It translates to CASSWAGVTYNEQFF.

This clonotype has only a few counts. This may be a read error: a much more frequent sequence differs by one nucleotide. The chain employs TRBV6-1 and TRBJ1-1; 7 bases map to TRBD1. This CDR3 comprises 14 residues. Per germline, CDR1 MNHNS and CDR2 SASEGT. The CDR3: CASSGQGGHTGAFF. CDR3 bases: TGTGCCAGCAGTGGACAGGGCGGGCACACTGGAGCTTTCTTT.

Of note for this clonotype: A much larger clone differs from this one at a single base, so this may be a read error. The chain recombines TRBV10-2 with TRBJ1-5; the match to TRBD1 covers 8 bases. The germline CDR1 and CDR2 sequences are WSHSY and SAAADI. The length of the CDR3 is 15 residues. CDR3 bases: TGCGTCAGCAGTGATGGGAGGACAGGGTATCAGCCCCAGCATTTT. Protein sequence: CVSSDGRTGYQPQHF.

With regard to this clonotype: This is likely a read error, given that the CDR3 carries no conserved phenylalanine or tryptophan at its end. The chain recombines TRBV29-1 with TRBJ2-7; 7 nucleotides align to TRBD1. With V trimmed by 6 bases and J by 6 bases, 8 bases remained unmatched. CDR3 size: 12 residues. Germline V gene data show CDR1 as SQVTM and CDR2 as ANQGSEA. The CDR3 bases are TGCAGCGTAGATGACAGGGACGGCGAGCAGTACTAC. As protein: CSVDDRDGEQYY.

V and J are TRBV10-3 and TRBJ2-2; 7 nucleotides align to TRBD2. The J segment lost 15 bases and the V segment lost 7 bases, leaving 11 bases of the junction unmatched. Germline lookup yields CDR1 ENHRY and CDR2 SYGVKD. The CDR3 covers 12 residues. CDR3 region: CAIIREAGGLFF. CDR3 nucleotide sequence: TGTGCCATCATACGAGAGGCCGGGGGGTTGTTTTTT.

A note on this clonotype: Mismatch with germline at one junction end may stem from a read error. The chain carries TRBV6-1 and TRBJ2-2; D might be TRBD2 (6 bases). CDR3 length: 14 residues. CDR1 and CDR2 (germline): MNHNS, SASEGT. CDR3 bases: TGTGCTAGCAGTGAAATGTCCTATCCCCGGGAGATGTTTTTT. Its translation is CASSEMSYPREMFF.

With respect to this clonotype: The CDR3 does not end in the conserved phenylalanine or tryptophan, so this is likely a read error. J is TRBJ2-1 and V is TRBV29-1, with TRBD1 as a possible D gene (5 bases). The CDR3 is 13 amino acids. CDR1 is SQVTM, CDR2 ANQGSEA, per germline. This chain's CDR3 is CSIKRQGINEQFS. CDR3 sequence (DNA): TGTAGCATAAAACGGCAGGGCATAAATGAGCAGTTCTCC.

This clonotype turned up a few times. The CDR3 DNA reads as TGTGCCAGCAGCTCGGGGACTGAAGCTTTCTTT. This sequence encodes CASSSGTEAFF. The chain joins TRBV7-9 to TRBJ1-1, with D unresolved. Deletions cut 4 bases from V and 5 bases from J, with 5 bases between. Germline V gene lookup returns CDR1 SEHNR and CDR2 FQNEAQ (reference sequence). This CDR3 has 11 residues.

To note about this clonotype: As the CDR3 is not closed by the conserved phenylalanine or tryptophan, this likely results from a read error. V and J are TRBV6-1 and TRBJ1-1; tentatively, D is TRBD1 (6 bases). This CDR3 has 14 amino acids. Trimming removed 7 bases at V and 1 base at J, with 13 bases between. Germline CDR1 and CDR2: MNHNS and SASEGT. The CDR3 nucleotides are TGTGCCAGCACCATGATCAGGGGGAACACTGAAGCTTTCTGT. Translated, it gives CASTMIRGNTEAFC.

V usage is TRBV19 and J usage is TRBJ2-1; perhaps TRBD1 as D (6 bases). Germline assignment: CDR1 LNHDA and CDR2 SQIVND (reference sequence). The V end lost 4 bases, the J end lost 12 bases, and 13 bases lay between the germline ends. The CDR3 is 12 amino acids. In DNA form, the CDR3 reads TGTGCCAGTAGTAGCACAGGGTTTGGGCAGTTCTTC. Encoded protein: CASSSTGFGQFF.

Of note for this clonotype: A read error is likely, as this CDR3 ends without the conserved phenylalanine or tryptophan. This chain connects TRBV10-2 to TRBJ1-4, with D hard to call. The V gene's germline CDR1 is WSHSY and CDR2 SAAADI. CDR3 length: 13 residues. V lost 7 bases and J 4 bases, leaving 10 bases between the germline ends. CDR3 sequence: CASTEHLNEKLFY. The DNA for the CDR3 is TGCGCCAGCACGGAACATCTTAATGAAAAACTGTTTTAT.

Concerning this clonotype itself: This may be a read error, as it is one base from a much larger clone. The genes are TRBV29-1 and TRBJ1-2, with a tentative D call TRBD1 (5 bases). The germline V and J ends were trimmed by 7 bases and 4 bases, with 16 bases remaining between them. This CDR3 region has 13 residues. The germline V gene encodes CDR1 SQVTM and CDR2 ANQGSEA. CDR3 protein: CSGLLGVTYGYTF. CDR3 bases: TGCAGCGGGCTGTTAGGGGTGACCTATGGCTACACCTTC. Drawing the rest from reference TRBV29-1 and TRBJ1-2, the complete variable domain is SAVISQKPSRDICQRGTSLTIQCQVDSQVTMMFWYRQQPGQSLTLIATANQGSEATYESGFVIDKFPISRPNLTFSTLTVSNMSPEDSSIYLCSGLLGVTYGYTFGSGTRLTVV.

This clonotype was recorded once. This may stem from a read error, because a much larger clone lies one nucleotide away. The CDR3 reads CVTSDGPREREGRVGELFF. CDR3 bases: TGTGTCACCAGTGATGGCCCCAGGGAGCGGGAGGGCCGAGTCGGGGAGCTGTTTTTT. J is TRBJ2-2 and V is TRBV24-1; the match to TRBD2 covers 10 bases. The CDR3 runs 19 residues. CDR1 and CDR2 from the germline V gene are KGHDR and SFDVKD.

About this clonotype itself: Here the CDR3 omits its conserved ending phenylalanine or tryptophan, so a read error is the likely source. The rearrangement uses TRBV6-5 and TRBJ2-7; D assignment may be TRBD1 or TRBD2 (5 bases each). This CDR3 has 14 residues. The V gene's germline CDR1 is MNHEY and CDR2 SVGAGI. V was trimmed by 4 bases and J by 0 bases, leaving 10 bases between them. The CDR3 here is CASSSGTASYEQYL. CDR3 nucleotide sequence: TGTGCCAGCAGTTCTGGGACCGCCTCCTACGAGCAGTACCTC.

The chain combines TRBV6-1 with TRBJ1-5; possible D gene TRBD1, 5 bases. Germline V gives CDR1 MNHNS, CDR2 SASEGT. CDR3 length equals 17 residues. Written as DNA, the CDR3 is TGTACCGGCAAAGAACGGGGGTCCTCGTATAGCAATCAGCCCCAGCATTTT. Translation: CTGKERGSSYSNQPQHF.

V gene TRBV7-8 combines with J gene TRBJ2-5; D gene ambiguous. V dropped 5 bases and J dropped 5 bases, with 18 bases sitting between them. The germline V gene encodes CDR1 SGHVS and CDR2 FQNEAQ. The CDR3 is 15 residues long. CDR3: CASSTLGPSRETQYF. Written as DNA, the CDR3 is TGTGCCAGCAGCACCTTAGGACCGTCGAGGGAGACCCAGTACTTC.